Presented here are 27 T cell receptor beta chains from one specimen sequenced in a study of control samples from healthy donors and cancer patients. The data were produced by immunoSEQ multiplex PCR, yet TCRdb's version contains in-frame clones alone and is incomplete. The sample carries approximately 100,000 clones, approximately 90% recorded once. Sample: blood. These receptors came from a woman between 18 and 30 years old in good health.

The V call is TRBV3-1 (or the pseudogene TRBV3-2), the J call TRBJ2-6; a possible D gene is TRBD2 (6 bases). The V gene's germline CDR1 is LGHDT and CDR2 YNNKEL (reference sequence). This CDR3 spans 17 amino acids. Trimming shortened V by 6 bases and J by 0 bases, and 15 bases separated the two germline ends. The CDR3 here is CASSREQDLSGANVLTF. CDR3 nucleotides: TGTGCCAGCAGTCGGGAGCAGGACCTCTCTGGGGCCAACGTCCTGACTTTC.

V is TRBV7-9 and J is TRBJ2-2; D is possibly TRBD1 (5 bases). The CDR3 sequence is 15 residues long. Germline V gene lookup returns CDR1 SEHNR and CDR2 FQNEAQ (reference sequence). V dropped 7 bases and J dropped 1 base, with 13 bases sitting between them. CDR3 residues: CASTPGQGNTGELFF. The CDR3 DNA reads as TGTGCCAGCACCCCGGGTCAGGGGAACACCGGGGAGCTGTTTTTT.

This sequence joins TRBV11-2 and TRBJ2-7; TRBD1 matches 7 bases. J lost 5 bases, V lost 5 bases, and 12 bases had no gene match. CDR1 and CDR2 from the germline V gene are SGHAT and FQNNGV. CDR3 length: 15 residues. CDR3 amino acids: CASSAADRVVDEQYF. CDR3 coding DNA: TGTGCCAGCAGCGCCGCCGACAGGGTGGTCGACGAGCAGTACTTC.

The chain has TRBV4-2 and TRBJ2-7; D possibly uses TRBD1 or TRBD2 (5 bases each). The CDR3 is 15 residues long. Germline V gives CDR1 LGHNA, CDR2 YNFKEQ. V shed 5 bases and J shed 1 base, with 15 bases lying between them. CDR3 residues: CASSSQGGGSYEQYF. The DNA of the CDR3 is TGTGCCAGCAGCTCACAAGGTGGGGGATCCTACGAGCAGTACTTC.

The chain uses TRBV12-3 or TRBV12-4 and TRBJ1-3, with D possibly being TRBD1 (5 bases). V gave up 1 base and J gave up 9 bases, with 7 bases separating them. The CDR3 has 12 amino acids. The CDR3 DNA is TGTGCCAGCAGTTTAGAGCAGGGCACCATATATTTT. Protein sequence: CASSLEQGTIYF.

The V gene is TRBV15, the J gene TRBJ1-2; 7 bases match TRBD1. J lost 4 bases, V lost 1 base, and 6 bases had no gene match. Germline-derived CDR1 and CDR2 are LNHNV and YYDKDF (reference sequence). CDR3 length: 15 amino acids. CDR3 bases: TGTGCCACCAGCAGAGTAACAGGGGACCCCTATGGCTACACCTTC. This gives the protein CATSRVTGDPYGYTF.

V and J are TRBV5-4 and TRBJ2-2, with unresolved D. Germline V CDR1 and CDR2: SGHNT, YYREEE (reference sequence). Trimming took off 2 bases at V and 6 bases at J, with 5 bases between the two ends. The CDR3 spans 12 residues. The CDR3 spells CASSFSSGELFF. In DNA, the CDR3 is TGTGCCAGCAGCTTTTCCTCCGGGGAGCTGTTTTTT.

CDR3 DNA sequence: TGTGCCACCAGGCCGACCGGGACTCAGAATGGCTACACCTTC. Translating it yields CATRPTGTQNGYTF. The chain has TRBV24-1 and TRBJ1-2, with D maybe TRBD1 (5 bases). The length of the CDR3 is 14 residues. V was pared by 7 bases and J by 6 bases, with 17 bases between. The germline V gene has CDR1 KGHDR and CDR2 SFDVKD.

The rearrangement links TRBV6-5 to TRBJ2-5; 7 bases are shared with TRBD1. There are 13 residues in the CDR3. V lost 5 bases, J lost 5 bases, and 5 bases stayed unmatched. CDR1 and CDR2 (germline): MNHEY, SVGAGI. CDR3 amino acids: CASSQTGLETQYF. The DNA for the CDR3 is TGTGCCAGCAGTCAGACAGGGTTGGAGACCCAGTACTTC.

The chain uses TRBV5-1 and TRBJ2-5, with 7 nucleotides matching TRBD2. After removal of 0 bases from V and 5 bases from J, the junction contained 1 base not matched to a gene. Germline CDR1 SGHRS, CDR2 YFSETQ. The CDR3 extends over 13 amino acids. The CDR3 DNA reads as TGCGCCAGCAGCTTGGTCGGGAGGGAGACCCAGTACTTC. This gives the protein CASSLVGRETQYF.

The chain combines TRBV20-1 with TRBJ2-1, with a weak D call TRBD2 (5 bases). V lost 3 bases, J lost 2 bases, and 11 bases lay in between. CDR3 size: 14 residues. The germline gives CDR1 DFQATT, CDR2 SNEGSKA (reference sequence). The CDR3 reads CSASGDYPYNEQFF. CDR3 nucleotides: TGCAGTGCTAGTGGCGACTACCCCTACAATGAGCAGTTCTTC.

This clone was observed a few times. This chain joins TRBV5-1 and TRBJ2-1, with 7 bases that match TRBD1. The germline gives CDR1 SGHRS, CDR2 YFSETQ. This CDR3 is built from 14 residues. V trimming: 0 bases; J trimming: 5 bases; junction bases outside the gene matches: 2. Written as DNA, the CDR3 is TGCGCCAGCAGCTTGGAGGGGACAGACAATGAGCAGTTCTTC. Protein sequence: CASSLEGTDNEQFF.

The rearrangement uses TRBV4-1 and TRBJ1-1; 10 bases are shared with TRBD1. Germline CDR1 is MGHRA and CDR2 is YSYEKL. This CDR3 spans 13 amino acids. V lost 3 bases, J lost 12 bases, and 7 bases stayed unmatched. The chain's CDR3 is CASSQRQGAYTFF. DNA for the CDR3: TGCGCCAGCAGCCAGAGACAGGGGGCATATACTTTCTTT.

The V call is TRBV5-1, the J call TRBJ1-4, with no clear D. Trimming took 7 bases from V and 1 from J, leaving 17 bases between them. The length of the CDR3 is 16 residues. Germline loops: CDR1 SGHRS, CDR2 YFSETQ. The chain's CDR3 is CASVSAPLKTNEKLFF. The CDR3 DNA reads TGCGCCAGCGTATCCGCCCCCCTTAAAACTAATGAAAAACTGTTTTTT.

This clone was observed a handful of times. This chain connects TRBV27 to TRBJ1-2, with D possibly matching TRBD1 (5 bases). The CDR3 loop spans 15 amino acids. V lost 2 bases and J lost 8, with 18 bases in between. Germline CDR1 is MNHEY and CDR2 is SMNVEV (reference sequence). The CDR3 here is CASSLNPGRGRGYTF. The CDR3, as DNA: TGTGCCAGCAGTTTAAACCCGGGGCGCGGCCGGGGCTACACCTTC.

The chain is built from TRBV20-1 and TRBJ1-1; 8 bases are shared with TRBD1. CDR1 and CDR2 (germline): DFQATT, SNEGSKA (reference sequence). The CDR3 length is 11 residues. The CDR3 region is CTSDRATEAFF. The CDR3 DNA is TGCACGTCGGACAGGGCCACTGAAGCTTTCTTT.

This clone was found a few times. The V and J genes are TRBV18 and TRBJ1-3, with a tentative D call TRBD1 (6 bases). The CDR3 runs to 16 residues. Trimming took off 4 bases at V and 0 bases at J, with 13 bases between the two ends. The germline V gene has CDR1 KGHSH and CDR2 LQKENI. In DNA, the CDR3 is TGTGCCAGCTCACGTGGACAGTCCGCCTCTGGAAACACCATATATTTT. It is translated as CASSRGQSASGNTIYF.

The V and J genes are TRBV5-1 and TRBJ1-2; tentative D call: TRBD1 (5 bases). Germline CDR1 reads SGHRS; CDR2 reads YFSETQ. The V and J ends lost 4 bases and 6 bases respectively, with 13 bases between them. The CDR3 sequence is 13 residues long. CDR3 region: CASSPGGIDGYTF. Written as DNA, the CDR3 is TGCGCCAGCAGCCCCGGGGGTATAGATGGCTACACCTTC.

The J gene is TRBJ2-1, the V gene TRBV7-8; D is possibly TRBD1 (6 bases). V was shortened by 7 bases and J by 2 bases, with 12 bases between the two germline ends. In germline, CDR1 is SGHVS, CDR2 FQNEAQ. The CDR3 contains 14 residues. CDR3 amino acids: CASIYRETYNEQFF. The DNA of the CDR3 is TGTGCCAGCATCTACAGGGAGACCTACAATGAGCAGTTCTTC.

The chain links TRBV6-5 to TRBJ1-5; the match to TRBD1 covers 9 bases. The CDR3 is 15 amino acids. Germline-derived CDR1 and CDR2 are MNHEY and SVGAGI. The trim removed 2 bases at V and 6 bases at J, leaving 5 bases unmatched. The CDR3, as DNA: TGTGCCAGCAGTTACGGTGGACAGGGGACTCAGCCCCAGCATTTT. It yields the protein CASSYGGQGTQPQHF.

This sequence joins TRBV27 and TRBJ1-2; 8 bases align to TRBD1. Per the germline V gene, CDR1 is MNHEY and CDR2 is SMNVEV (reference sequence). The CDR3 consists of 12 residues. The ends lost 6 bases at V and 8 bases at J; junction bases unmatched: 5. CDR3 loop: CASSSGGIGYTF. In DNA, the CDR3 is TGTGCCAGCAGCTCAGGGGGCATCGGCTACACCTTC.

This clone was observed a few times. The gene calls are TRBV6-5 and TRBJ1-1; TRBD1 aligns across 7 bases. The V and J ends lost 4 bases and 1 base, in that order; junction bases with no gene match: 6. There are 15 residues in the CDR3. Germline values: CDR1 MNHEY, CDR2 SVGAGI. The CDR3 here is CASSSPGQANTEAFF. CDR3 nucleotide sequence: TGTGCCAGCAGTTCCCCAGGACAGGCGAACACTGAAGCTTTCTTT.

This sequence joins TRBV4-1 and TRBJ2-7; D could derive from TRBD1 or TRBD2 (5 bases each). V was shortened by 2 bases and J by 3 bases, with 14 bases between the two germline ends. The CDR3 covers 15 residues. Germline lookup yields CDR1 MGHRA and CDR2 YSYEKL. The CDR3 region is CASSQPRDGDYEQYF. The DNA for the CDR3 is TGCGCCAGCAGCCAACCCCGGGACGGTGACTACGAGCAGTACTTC.

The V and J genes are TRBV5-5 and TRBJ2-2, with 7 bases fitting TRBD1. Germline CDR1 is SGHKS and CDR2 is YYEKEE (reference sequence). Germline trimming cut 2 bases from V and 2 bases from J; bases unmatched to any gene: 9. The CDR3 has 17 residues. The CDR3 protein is CASSLYTGTENTGELFF. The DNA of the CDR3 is TGTGCCAGCAGCTTATATACCGGGACAGAAAACACCGGGGAGCTGTTTTTT.

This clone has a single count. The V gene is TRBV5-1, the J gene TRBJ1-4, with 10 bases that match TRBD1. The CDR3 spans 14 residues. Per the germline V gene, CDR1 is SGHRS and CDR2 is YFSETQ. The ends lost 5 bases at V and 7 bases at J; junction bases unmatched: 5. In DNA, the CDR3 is TGCGCCAGCAGTCCGACAGGGGGCTCTGAAAAACTGTTTTTT. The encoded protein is CASSPTGGSEKLFF.

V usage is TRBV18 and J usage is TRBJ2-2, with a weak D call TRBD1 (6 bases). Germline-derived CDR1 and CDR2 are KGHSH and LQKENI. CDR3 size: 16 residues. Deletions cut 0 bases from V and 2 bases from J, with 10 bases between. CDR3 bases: TGTGCCAGCTCACCACCTTGGACAGAAAACACCGGGGAGCTGTTTTTT. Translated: CASSPPWTENTGELFF.

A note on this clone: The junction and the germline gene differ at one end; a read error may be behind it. The CDR3 DNA follows: TGTGCCAGCAGCTGGACGGGTCCTGAAATTTTT. Translation gives CASSWTGPEIF. The chain is built from TRBV5-6 and TRBJ1-3; the D is unclear. Germline lookup yields CDR1 SGHDT and CDR2 YYEEEE. The CDR3 consists of 11 residues.